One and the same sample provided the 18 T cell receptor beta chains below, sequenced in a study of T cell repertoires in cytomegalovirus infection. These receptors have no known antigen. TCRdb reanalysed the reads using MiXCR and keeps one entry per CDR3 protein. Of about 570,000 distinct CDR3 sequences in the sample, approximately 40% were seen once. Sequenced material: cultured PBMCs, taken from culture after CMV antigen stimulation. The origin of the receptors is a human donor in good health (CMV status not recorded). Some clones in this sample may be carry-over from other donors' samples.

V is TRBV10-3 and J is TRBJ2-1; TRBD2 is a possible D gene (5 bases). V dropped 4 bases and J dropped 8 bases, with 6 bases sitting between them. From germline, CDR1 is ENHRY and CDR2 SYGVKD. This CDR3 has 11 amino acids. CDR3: CAISVGDEQFF. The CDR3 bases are TGTGCCATCAGTGTCGGGGATGAGCAGTTCTTC.

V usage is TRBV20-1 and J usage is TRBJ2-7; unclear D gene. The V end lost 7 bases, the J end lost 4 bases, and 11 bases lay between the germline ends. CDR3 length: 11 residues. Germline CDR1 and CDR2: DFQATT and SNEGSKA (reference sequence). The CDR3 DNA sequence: TGCAGTGTGAGCCAGGATTACGAGCAGTACTTC. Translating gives CSVSQDYEQYF.

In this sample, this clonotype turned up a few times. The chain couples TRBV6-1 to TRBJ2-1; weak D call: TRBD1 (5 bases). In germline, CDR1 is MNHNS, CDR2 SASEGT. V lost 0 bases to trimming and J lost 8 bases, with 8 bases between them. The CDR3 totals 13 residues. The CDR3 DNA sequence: TGTGCCAGCAGTGAAGCGGGGCGACATGAGCAGTTCTTC. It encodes CASSEAGRHEQFF.

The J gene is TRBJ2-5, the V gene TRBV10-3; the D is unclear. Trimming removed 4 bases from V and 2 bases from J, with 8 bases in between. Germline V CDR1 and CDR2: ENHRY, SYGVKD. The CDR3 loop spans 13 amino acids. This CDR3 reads CAISGIGQETQYF. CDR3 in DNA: TGTGCCATCAGTGGGATAGGTCAAGAGACCCAGTACTTC.

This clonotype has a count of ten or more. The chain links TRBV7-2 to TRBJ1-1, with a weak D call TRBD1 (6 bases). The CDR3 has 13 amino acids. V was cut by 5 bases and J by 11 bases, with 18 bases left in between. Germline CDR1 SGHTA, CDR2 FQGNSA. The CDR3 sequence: CASSENRENRAFF. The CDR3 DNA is TGTGCCAGCAGCGAAAACAGGGAGAATCGGGCTTTCTTT.

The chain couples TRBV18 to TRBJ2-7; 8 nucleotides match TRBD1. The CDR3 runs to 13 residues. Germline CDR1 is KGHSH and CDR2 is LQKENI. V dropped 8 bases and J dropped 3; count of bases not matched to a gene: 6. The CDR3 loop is CASGVDRVYEQYF. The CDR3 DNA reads TGTGCCAGCGGCGTGGACAGGGTCTACGAGCAGTACTTC.

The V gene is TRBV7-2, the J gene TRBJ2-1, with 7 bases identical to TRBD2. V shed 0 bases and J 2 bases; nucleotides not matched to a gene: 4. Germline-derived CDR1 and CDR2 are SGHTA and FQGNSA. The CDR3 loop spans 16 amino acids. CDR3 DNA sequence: TGTGCCAGCAGCTTAGCGAGCGGGGCCACCTACAATGAGCAGTTCTTC. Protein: CASSLASGATYNEQFF.

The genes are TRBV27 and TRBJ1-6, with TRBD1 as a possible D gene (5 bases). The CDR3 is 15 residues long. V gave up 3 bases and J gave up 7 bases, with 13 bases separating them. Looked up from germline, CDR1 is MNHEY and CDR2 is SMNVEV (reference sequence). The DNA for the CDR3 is TGTGCCAGCAGTTTCCAAGGGGTTTTCAATTCACCCCTCCACTTT. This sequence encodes CASSFQGVFNSPLHF.

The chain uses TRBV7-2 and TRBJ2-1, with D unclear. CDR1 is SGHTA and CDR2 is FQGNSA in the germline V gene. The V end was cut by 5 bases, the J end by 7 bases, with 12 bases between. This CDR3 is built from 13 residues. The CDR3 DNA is TGTGCCAGCAGCCTCGCCCGAGAAAATGAGCAGTTCTTC. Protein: CASSLARENEQFF.

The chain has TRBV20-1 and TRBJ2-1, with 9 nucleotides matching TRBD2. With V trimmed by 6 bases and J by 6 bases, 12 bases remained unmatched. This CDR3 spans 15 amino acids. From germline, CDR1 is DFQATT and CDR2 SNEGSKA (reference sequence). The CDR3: CSAPPLAGIINEQFF. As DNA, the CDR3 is TGCAGTGCCCCCCCTCTAGCGGGGATTATCAATGAGCAGTTCTTC.

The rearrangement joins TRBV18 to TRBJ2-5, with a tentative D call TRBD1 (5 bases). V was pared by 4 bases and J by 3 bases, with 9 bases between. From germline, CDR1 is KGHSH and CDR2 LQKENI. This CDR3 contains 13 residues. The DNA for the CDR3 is TGTGCCAGCTCACAAGGGGAAGAAGAGACCCAGTACTTC. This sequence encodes CASSQGEEETQYF.

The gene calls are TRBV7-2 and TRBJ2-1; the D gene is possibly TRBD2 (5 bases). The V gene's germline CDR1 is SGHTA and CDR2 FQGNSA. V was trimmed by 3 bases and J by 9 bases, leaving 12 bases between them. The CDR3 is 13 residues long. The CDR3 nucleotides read TGTGCCAGCAGCTTGAGTAGGGAGAGTGAGCAGTTCTTC. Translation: CASSLSRESEQFF. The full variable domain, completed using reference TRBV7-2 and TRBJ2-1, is GAGVSQSPSNKVTEKGKDVELRCDPISGHTALYWYRQSLGQGLEFLIYFQGNSAPDKSGLPSDRFSAERTGGSVSTLTIQRTQQEDSAVYLCASSLSRESEQFFGPGTRLTVL.

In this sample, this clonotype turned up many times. The CDR3 bases are TGTGCCAGCAGCTTAAGTGTAGCGGGGGTAGATACGCAGTATTTT. Translating gives CASSLSVAGVDTQYF. V gene TRBV7-2 combines with J gene TRBJ2-3; 9 bases are shared with TRBD2. Trimming at V came to 2 bases and at J to 5 bases, leaving 5 bases not matched to a gene. Germline lookup yields CDR1 SGHTA and CDR2 FQGNSA. The CDR3 spans 15 residues.

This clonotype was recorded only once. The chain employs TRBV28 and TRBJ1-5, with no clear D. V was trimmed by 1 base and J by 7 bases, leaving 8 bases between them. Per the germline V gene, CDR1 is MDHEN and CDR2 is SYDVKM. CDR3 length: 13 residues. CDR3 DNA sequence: TGTGCCAGCAGTTTATCGCAGTTCCAGCCCCAGCATTTT. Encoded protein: CASSLSQFQPQHF. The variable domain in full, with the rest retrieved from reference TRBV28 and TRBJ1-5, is DVKVTQSSRYLVKRTGEKVFLECVQDMDHENMFWYRQDPGLGLRLIYFSYDVKMKEKGDIPEGYSVSREKKERFSLILESASTNQTSMYLCASSLSQFQPQHFGDGTRLSIL.

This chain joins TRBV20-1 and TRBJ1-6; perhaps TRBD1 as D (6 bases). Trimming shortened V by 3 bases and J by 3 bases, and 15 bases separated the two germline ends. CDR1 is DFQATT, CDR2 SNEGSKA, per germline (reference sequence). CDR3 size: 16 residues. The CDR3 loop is CSASAPGQYYNSPLHF. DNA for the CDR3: TGCAGTGCTAGTGCGCCAGGACAGTACTATAATTCACCCCTCCACTTT.

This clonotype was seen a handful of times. Here the CDR3 reads CASSRSWQETQYF. In DNA, the CDR3 is TGTGCCAGCAGCCGCAGTTGGCAAGAGACCCAGTACTTC. V is TRBV11-3 and J is TRBJ2-5; the D is unclear. Trimming cost V 5 bases and J 2 bases, with 9 bases left between them. CDR1 is SGHNT, CDR2 YENEEA, per germline. CDR3 size: 13 residues.

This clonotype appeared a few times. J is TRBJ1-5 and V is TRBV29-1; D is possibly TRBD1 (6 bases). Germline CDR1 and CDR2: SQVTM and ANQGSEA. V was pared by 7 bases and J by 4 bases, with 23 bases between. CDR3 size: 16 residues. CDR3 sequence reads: CSAWGLGEGRNQPQHF. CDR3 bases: TGCAGCGCCTGGGGGCTCGGTGAGGGACGAAATCAGCCCCAGCATTTT.

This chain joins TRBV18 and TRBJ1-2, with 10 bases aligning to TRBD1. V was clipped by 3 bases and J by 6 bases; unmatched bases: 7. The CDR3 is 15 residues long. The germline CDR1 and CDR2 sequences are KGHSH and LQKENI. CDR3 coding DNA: TGTGCCAGCTCACCTCGGGACAGGGGTATGGATGGCTACACCTTC. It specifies CASSPRDRGMDGYTF. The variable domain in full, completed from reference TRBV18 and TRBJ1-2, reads NAGVMQNPRHLVRRRGQEARLRCSPMKGHSHVYWYRQLPEEGLKFMVYLQKENIIDESGMPKERFSAEFPKEGPSILRIQQVVRGDSAAYFCASSPRDRGMDGYTFGSGTRLTVV.